This entry lists 20 T cell receptor beta chains sequenced from one sample in a study of blood T cell repertoires in COVID-19 (dated by TCRdb to 2020 to 2022). Receptors were amplified or captured by the immunoSEQ multiplex PCR assay. Not all clones reach the TCRdb copy of this immuneACCESS table, which keeps in-frame sequences only. Checked studies attribute under half of the gap to unresolved V genes and leave the rest unexplained. The sample records about 120,000 clones, about 80% of which are singletons. The top ten hold about 39% of the sample. Input material: peripheral blood. The receptors derive from a man in his forties or fifties with active or convalescent COVID-19.

This sequence joins TRBV10-2 and TRBJ1-1; maybe TRBD1 (5 bases). CDR1 is WSHSY, CDR2 SAAADI, per germline. Trimming removed 4 bases at V and 1 base at J, with 10 bases between. This CDR3 has 14 amino acids. DNA of the CDR3: TGCGCCAGCAGTGCCAGGGCTTCGAACACTGAAGCTTTCTTT. Protein: CASSARASNTEAFF.

This chain uses TRBV4-3 with TRBJ1-3; tentative D call: TRBD1 (6 bases). V lost 4 bases and J lost 2, with 9 bases in between. CDR3 length: 14 amino acids. CDR1 and CDR2 from the germline V gene are LGHNA and YSLEER. In DNA form, the CDR3 reads TGCGCCAGCAGCCCGCAGGGGCCTGGAAACACCATATATTTT. Translated, it gives CASSPQGPGNTIYF.

This chain uses TRBV5-1 with TRBJ2-3; D is possibly TRBD2 (6 bases). The CDR3 covers 14 residues. Deletions cut 6 bases from V and 6 bases from J, with 17 bases between. CDR1 and CDR2 from the germline V gene are SGHRS and YFSETQ. CDR3 bases: TGCGCCAGCATTTCGGGTTTTCGGGGGGATACGCAGTATTTT. Encoded protein: CASISGFRGDTQYF.

The chain combines TRBV5-1 with TRBJ2-7; TRBD2 is a possible D gene (6 bases). Per germline, CDR1 SGHRS and CDR2 YFSETQ. CDR3 length: 14 amino acids. V was pared by 0 bases and J by 6 bases, with 13 bases between. Written as DNA, the CDR3 is TGCGCCAGCAGCTTGGGGCTTCCACTAGCCGAGCAGTACTTC. The encoded protein is CASSLGLPLAEQYF.

Concerning this clone itself: One end of the junction varies from germline; a read error may be responsible. The chain recombines TRBV7-9 with TRBJ1-2, with unresolved D. The CDR3 is 13 residues long. Germline V CDR1 and CDR2: SEHNR, FQNEAQ (reference sequence). The CDR3 protein is CASSLVAWRSKAF. Here the CDR3 DNA reads TGTGCCAGCAGCTTAGTAGCATGGCGGTCTAAGGCCTTC.

The chain uses TRBV4-1 and TRBJ1-5; the match to TRBD1 covers 10 bases. In germline, CDR1 is MGHRA, CDR2 YSYEKL. V was clipped by 4 bases and J by 2 bases; unmatched bases: 2. This CDR3 is built from 15 residues. The CDR3 coding sequence is TGCGCCAGCAGCCTGGGGACAGGGGGCAATCAGCCCCAGCATTTT. It codes for CASSLGTGGNQPQHF.

CDR3 coding DNA: TGTGCCAGCAGTGAATGGGGGGGATACAGGGTTGCAACTAATGAAAAACTGTTTTTT. Translation gives CASSEWGGYRVATNEKLFF. The rearrangement links TRBV6-1 to TRBJ1-4; a weak D match, TRBD1 (6 bases). Between the trimmed V and J ends, which lost 2 bases and 0 bases, there was a span of 19 bases. This CDR3 contains 19 residues. Germline-derived CDR1 and CDR2 are MNHNS and SASEGT.

V and J are TRBV2 and TRBJ2-7, with TRBD2 matching over 12 bases. V lost 7 bases and J lost 0; bases outside the gene matches: 10. In germline, CDR1 is SNHLY, CDR2 FYNNEI. CDR3 size: 17 residues. CDR3 amino acids: CASTIRTSGVSSYEQYF. The DNA of the CDR3 is TGTGCCAGCACTATCAGGACTAGCGGGGTCAGCTCCTACGAGCAGTACTTC.

This rearrangement joins TRBV2 to TRBJ1-2; the D is unclear. The V gene lost 6 bases and the J gene lost 1 base, with 9 bases spanning the gap. CDR3 length: 13 residues. Germline V gene data show CDR1 as SNHLY and CDR2 as FYNNEI. This CDR3 reads CASSRINNYGYTF. The CDR3 DNA sequence: TGTGCCAGCAGCAGAATTAATAACTATGGCTACACCTTC. The full variable domain, completed using reference TRBV2 and TRBJ1-2, is EPEVTQTPSHQVTQMGQEVILRCVPISNHLYFYWYRQILGQKVEFLVSFYNNEISEKSEIFDDQFSVERPDGSNFTLKIRSTKLEDSAMYFCASSRINNYGYTFGSGTRLTVV.

The chain uses TRBV28 and TRBJ1-3, with 8 bases lining up with TRBD1. Per germline, CDR1 MDHEN and CDR2 SYDVKM. The ends lost 3 bases at V and 5 bases at J; junction bases unmatched: 9. This CDR3 comprises 16 residues. The CDR3 spells CASSFNGQGARNTIYF. For the CDR3, the DNA is TGTGCCAGCAGTTTTAACGGACAGGGAGCAAGAAACACCATATATTTT. Variable domain in full (rest from reference TRBV28 and TRBJ1-3): DVKVTQSSRYLVKRTGEKVFLECVQDMDHENMFWYRQDPGLGLRLIYFSYDVKMKEKGDIPEGYSVSREKKERFSLILESASTNQTSMYLCASSFNGQGARNTIYFGEGSWLTVV.

This clone has only one observation. J is TRBJ1-6 and V is TRBV4-1; 8 bases are shared with TRBD1. Germline assignment: CDR1 MGHRA and CDR2 YSYEKL. The CDR3 totals 16 residues. The V and J ends lost 4 bases and 9 bases, in that order; junction bases with no gene match: 11. CDR3 in amino acids: CASSPPDRAFFSPLHF. CDR3 nucleotide sequence: TGCGCCAGCAGCCCTCCGGACAGGGCCTTTTTTTCACCCCTCCACTTT.

The chain has TRBV30 and TRBJ2-7, with D possibly being TRBD1 (5 bases). Deletions cut 0 bases from V and 1 base from J, with 7 bases between. The CDR3 runs 13 residues. CDR1 is GTSNPN and CDR2 is SVGIG in the germline V gene (reference sequence). CDR3 DNA sequence: TGTGCCTGGAGTGTTACAGGATCCTACGAGCAGTACTTC. Translation: CAWSVTGSYEQYF.

The DNA for the CDR3 is TGTGCCAGTTCGACAGGATCCCCCTACGAGCAGTACTTC. Protein: CASSTGSPYEQYF. The V call is TRBV28, the J call TRBJ2-7; D may be TRBD1 (6 bases). This CDR3 comprises 13 residues. Trimming pared 9 bases from V and 2 bases from J, leaving 14 bases between. Germline V gives CDR1 MDHEN, CDR2 SYDVKM.

The chain has TRBV2 and TRBJ2-2; 12 bases agree with TRBD2. Germline V gives CDR1 SNHLY, CDR2 FYNNEI. This CDR3 region has 15 residues. V shed 8 bases, J shed 5 bases, and the junction held 6 bases outside the gene matches. CDR3 amino acids: CASRRLAGETGELFF. CDR3 DNA sequence: TGTGCCAGCCGGCGACTAGCGGGAGAAACCGGGGAGCTGTTTTTT.

The CDR3, as DNA: TGTGCCAGCAGTTTAAGGGGTGGTGAGACCCAGTACTTC. Its protein product is CASSLRGGETQYF. This chain joins TRBV12-3 or TRBV12-4 and TRBJ2-5; D is perhaps TRBD1 (5 bases). With 2 bases removed from V and 5 bases from J, the gap between germline ends came to 9 bases. The length of the CDR3 is 13 residues.

The rearrangement joins TRBV6-5 to TRBJ2-2; possible D gene TRBD2, 5 bases. The V gene's germline CDR1 is MNHEY and CDR2 SVGAGI. With 6 bases removed from V and 5 bases from J, the gap between germline ends came to 13 bases. This CDR3 comprises 14 residues. The CDR3 bases are TGTGCCAGCAGCCGGACGGCGGGTACCGGGGAGCTGTTTTTT. It specifies CASSRTAGTGELFF.

The V call is TRBV19, the J call TRBJ2-7; perhaps TRBD1 as D (6 bases). Germline V lookup: CDR1 LNHDA, CDR2 SQIVND (reference sequence). The germline V and J ends were trimmed by 7 bases and 5 bases, with 12 bases remaining between them. The CDR3 has 12 amino acids. The CDR3 bases are TGTGCCAGTACTACAGGGTCCAACGAGCAGTACTTC. Protein product: CASTTGSNEQYF.

The V gene is TRBV27, the J gene TRBJ2-7; 8 bases line up with TRBD1. J was trimmed by 3 bases and V by 7 bases; bases with no gene match: 5. The germline V gene encodes CDR1 MNHEY and CDR2 SMNVEV (reference sequence). The CDR3 runs to 13 residues. CDR3 in amino acids: CASKGQDLYEQYF. The CDR3 DNA reads as TGTGCCAGCAAGGGACAGGACCTCTACGAGCAGTACTTC.

The chain recombines TRBV11-2 with TRBJ2-7; D is undetermined. CDR1 and CDR2 (germline): SGHAT, FQNNGV. The CDR3 has 14 residues. V dropped 5 bases and J dropped 3 bases, with 14 bases sitting between them. CDR3: CASSPLDIYYEQYF. The CDR3 DNA is TGTGCCAGCAGCCCCCTCGACATATACTACGAGCAGTACTTC.

This clone has only one observation. The V and J genes are TRBV6-5 and TRBJ2-7; D is perhaps TRBD1 (6 bases). Germline V lookup: CDR1 MNHEY, CDR2 SVGAGI. Trimming took 10 bases from V and 2 from J, leaving 15 bases between them. CDR3 length equals 13 residues. Here the CDR3 DNA reads TGTGCCACCTCAAGGACAGCCGCCTACGAGCAGTACTTC. It codes for CATSRTAAYEQYF.